The 5 T cell receptor beta chains below were found in one sample sequenced in a study of T cells in localized non-small cell lung cancer. Profiling relied on immunoSEQ multiplex PCR, and the TCRdb table lists in-frame clones only, not all of them. The sample records fewer than 40,000 clones, roughly 93% being singletons. The specimen comprised peripheral blood, sampled before any cancer treatment. These receptors all stem from a female donor of 60 years or more with stage I lung adenocarcinoma.

The table lists this clone with a count of one. V usage is TRBV29-1 and J usage is TRBJ2-2; 9 bases match TRBD1. V was pared by 8 bases and J by 2 bases, with 6 bases of the junction left unmatched. This CDR3 has 14 residues. Per the germline V gene, CDR1 is SQVTM and CDR2 is ANQGSEA. CDR3 in DNA: TGCAGCATAAACAGGGGGCTCAACACCGGGGAGCTGTTTTTT. The encoded protein is CSINRGLNTGELFF.

The chain has TRBV5-1 and TRBJ2-5; D may be TRBD1 or TRBD2 (5 bases each). The germline gives CDR1 SGHRS, CDR2 YFSETQ. The V gene lost 0 bases and the J gene lost 5 bases, with 8 bases spanning the gap. CDR3 length: 13 residues. The CDR3 protein is CASSLGGRETQYF. DNA of the CDR3: TGCGCCAGCAGCTTGGGGGGACGGGAGACCCAGTACTTC.

V usage is TRBV29-1 and J usage is TRBJ2-3; D call uncertain. The CDR3 spans 11 residues. Germline CDR1 reads SQVTM; CDR2 reads ANQGSEA. V shed 5 bases and J shed 1 base, with 4 bases lying between them. CDR3 in DNA: TGCAGCGTTTATCGCACAGATACGCAGTATTTT. It specifies CSVYRTDTQYF.

The CDR3 DNA reads as TGTGCCAGCAGTTTATTCTTGGAGGGGACGGCCGGCTACACCTTC. This translates into CASSLFLEGTAGYTF. This chain links TRBV28 with TRBJ1-2, with a tentative D call TRBD1 (5 bases). The CDR3 length is 15 residues. V was clipped by 1 base and J by 8 bases, with 17 bases between them. Germline CDR1 is MDHEN and CDR2 is SYDVKM.

J is TRBJ2-7 and V is TRBV6-1, with 10 nucleotides matching TRBD1. Trimming removed 2 bases from V and 2 bases from J; junction bases left unmatched: 6. This CDR3 has 16 residues. Germline V lookup: CDR1 MNHNS, CDR2 SASEGT. DNA of the CDR3: TGTGCCAGCAGTGAATTCGGGACAGGGGACCCCTACGAGCAGTACGTC. The encoded protein is CASSEFGTGDPYEQYV.